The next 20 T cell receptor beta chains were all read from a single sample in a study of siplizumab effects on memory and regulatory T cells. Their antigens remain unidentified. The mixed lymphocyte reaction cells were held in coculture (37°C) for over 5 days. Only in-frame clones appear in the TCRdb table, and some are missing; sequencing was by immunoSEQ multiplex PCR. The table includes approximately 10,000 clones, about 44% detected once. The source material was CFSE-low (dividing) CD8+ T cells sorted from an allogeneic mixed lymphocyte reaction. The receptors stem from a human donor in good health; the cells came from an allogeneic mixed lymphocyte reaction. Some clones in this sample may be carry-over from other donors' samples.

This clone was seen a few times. CDR3 in DNA: TGTGCCAGCAGCAGGGTGGGGCCCCGAATTCTATATGGCTACACCTTC. Residues: CASSRVGPRILYGYTF. V and J are TRBV21-1 and TRBJ1-2; the table's D gene call, TRBD1, was not cross checked with the DNA. TRBV21-1 is given as a pseudogene. This CDR3 comprises 16 residues.

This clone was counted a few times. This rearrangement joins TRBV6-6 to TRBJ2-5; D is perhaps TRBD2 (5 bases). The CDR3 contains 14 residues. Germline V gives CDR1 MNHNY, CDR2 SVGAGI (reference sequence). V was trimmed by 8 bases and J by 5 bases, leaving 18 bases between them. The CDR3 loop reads CASGSAVKWETQYF. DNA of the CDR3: TGTGCCAGCGGCTCAGCGGTGAAATGGGAGACCCAGTACTTC.

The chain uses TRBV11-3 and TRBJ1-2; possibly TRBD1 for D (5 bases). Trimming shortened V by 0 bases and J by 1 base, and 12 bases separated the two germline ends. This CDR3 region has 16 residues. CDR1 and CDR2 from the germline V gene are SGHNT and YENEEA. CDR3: CASSLETATHNYGYTF. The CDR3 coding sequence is TGTGCCAGCAGCTTAGAGACAGCCACCCATAACTATGGCTACACCTTC. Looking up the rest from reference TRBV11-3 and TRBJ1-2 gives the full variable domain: EAGVVQSPRYKIIEKKQPVAFWCNPISGHNTLYWYLQNLGQGPELLIRYENEEAVDDSQLPKDRFSAERLKGVDSTLKIQPAELGDSAVYLCASSLETATHNYGYTFGSGTRLTVV.

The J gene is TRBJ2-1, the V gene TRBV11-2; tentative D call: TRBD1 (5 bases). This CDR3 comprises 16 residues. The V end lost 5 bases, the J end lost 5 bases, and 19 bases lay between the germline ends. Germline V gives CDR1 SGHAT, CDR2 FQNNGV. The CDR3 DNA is TGTGCCAGCAGCGCCTCAGCAGGGTATGGGAACAATGAGCAGTTCTTC. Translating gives CASSASAGYGNNEQFF.

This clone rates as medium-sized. The CDR3 nucleotides read TGTGCCAGCAGCTCGATGCCCCTGGGGCGGTACGAGCAGTACTTC. As protein: CASSSMPLGRYEQYF. The chain links TRBV27 to TRBJ2-7; maybe TRBD1 (5 bases). V was clipped by 6 bases and J by 4 bases, with 19 bases between them. This CDR3 contains 15 residues. CDR1 MNHEY and CDR2 SMNVEV come from the germline V gene (reference sequence).

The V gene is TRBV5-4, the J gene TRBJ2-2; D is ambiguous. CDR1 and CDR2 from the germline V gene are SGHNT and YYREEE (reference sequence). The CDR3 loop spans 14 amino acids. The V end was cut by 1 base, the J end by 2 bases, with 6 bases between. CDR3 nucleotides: TGTGCCAGCAGCTTGCGAGATAACACCGGGGAGCTGTTTTTT. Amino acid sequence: CASSLRDNTGELFF.

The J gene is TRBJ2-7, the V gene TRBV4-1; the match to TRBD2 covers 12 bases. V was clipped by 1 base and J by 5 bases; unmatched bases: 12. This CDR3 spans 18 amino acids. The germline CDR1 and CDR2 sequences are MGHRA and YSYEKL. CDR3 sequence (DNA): TGCGCCAGCAGCCAAGCGACCCCCTGGACTAGCGGGGCCAACGAGCAGTACTTC. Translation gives CASSQATPWTSGANEQYF.

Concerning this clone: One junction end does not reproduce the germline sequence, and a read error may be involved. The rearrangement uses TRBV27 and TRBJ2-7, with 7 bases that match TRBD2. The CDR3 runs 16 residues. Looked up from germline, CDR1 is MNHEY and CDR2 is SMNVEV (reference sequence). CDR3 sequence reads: CASSLSLALSSYEQYF. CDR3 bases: TGTGCCAGCAGCTTATCACTAGCGCTCAGCTCCTACGAGCAGTACTTC.

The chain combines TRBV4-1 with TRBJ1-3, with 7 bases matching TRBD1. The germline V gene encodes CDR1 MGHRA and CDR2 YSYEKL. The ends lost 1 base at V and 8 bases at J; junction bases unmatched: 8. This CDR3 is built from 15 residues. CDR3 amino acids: CASSQVGRQGDTIYF. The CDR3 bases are TGCGCCAGCAGCCAAGTGGGCAGACAGGGCGACACCATATATTTT.

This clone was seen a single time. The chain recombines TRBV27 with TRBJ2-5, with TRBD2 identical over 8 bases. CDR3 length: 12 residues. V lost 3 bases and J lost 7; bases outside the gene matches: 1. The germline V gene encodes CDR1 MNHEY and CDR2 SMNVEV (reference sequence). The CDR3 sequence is CASSFSGGTQYF. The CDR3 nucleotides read TGTGCCAGCAGTTTCAGCGGGGGGACCCAGTACTTC.

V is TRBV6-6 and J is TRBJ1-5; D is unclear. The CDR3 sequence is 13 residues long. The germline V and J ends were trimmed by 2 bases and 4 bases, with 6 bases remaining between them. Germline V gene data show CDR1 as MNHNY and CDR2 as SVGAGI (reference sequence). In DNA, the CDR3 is TGTGCCAGCAGTTACCGGTCGAATCAGCCCCAGCATTTT. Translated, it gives CASSYRSNQPQHF.

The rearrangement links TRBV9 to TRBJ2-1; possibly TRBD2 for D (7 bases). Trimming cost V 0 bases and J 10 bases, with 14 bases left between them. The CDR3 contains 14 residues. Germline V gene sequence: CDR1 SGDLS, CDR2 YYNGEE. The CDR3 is CASSVGGAGAEQFF. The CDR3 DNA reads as TGTGCCAGCAGCGTAGGGGGGGCGGGGGCGGAGCAGTTCTTC.

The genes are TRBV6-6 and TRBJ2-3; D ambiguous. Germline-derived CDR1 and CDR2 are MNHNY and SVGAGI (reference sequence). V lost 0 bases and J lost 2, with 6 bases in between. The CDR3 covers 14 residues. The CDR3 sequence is CASSYSQVTDTQYF. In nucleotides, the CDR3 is TGTGCCAGCAGTTACTCCCAAGTCACAGATACGCAGTATTTT.

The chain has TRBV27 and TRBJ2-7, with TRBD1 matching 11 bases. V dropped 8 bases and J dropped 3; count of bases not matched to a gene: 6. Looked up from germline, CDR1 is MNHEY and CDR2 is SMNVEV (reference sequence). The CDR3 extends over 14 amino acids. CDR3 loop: CASATGTGGYEQYF. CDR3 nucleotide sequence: TGTGCCAGCGCAACCGGGACAGGGGGCTACGAGCAGTACTTC.

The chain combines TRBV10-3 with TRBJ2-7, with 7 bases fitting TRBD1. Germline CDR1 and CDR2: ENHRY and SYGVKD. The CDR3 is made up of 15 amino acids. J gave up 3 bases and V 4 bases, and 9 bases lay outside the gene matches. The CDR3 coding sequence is TGTGCCATCAGTGCGCCGGGGAACAGGGGCTACGAGCAGTACTTC. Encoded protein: CAISAPGNRGYEQYF.

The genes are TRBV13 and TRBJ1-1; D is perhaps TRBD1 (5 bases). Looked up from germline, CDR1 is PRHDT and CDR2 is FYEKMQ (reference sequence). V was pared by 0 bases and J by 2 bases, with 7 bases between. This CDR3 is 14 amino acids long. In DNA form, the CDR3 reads TGTGCCAGCAGCTTAGGGGACACCAACACTGAAGCTTTCTTT. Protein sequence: CASSLGDTNTEAFF.

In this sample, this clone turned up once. CDR3: CASSQDSMSVAGETDTQYF. CDR3 in DNA: TGCGCCAGCAGCCAAGATTCCATGAGTGTGGCGGGAGAAACAGATACGCAGTATTTT. V gene TRBV4-1 combines with J gene TRBJ2-3; TRBD2 aligns across 7 bases. This CDR3 comprises 19 residues. CDR1 is MGHRA and CDR2 is YSYEKL in the germline V gene. V lost 0 bases, J lost 3 bases, and 15 bases stayed unmatched.

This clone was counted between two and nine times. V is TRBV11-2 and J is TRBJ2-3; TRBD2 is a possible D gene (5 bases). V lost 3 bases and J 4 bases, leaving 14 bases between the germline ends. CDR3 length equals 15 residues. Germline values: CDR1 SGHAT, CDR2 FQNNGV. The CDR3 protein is CASSFFRAGSDTQYF. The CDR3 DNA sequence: TGTGCCAGCAGCTTTTTCCGGGCGGGCTCAGATACGCAGTATTTT.

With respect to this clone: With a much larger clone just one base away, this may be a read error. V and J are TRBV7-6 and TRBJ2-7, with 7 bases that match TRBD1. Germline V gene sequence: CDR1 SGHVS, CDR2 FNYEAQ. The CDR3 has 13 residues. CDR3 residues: CAGSFGTAYEQYF. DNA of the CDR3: TGTGCCGGCAGCTTCGGGACAGCCTACGAGCAGTACTTC.

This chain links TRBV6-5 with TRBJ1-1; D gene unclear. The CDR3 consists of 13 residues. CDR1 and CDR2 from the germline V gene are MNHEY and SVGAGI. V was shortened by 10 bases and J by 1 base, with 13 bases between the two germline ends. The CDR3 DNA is TGTGCCATCACAAGAGCTGGGAACACTGAAGCTTTCTTT. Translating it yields CAITRAGNTEAFF.